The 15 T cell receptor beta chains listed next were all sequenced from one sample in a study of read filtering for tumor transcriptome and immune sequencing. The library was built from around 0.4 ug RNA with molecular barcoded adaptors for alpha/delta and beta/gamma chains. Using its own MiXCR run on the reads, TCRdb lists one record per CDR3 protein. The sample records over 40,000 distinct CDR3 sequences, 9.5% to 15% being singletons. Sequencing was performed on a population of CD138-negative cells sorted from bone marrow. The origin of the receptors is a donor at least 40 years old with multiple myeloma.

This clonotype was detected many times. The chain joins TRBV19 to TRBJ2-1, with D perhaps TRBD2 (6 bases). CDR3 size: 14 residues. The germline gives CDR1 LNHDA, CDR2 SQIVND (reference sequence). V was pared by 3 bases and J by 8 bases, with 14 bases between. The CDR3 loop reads CASSINGGYDEQFF. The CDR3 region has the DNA TGTGCCAGTAGTATCAACGGGGGTTACGATGAGCAGTTCTTC.

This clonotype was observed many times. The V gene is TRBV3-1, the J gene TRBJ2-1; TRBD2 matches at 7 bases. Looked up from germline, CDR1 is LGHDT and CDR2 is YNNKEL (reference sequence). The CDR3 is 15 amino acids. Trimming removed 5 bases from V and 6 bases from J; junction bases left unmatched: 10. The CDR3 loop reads CASSFRGGRANEQFF. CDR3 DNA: TGTGCCAGCAGCTTTAGAGGAGGGAGGGCCAATGAGCAGTTCTTC.

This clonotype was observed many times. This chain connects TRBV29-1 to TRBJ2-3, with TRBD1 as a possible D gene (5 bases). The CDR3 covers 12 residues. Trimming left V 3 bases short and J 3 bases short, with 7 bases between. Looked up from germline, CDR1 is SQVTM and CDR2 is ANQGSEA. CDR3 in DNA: TGCAGCGTTGATCAGGGAACAGATACGCAGTATTTT. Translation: CSVDQGTDTQYF.

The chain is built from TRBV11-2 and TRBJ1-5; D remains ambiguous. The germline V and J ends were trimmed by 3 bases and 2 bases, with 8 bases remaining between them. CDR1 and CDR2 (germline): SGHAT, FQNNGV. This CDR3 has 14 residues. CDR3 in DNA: TGTGCCAGCAGCTTGGGCCCAGGCAATCAGCCCCAGCATTTT. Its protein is CASSLGPGNQPQHF. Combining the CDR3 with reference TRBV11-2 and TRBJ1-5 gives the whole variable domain EAGVAQSPRYKIIEKRQSVAFWCNPISGHATLYWYQQILGQGPKLLIQFQNNGVVDDSQLPKDRFSAERLKGVDSTLKIQPAKLEDSAVYLCASSLGPGNQPQHFGDGTRLSIL.

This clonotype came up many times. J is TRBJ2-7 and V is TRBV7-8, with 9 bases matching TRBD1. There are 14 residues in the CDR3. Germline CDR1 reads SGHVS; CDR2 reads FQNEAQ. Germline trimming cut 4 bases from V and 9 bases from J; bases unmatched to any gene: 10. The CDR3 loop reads CASSSRDREGVQYF. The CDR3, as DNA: TGTGCCAGCAGCTCCAGGGACAGGGAGGGTGTGCAGTACTTC. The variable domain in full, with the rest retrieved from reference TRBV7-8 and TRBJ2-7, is GAGVSQSPRYKVAKRGQDVALRCDPISGHVSLFWYQQALGQGPEFLTYFQNEAQLDKSGLPSDRFFAERPEGSVSTLKIQRTQQEDSAVYLCASSSRDREGVQYFGPGTRLTVT.

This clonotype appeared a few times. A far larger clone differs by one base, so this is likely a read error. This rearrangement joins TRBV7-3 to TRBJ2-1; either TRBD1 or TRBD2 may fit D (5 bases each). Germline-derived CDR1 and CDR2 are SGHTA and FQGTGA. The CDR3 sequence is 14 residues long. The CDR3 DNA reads TGTACCAGCAGCTCCACCGGGACCCCCAATGAGCAGTTCTTC. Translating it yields CTSSSTGTPNEQFF.

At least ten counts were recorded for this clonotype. This CDR3 reads CAARRDGGQETQYF. The CDR3 nucleotides are TGTGCCGCGCGAAGGGATGGGGGCCAAGAGACCCAGTACTTC. This rearrangement joins TRBV6-5 to TRBJ2-5; D is tentatively TRBD1 or TRBD2 (5 bases each). The CDR3 loop spans 14 amino acids. Deletions cut 11 bases from V and 1 base from J, with 17 bases between. CDR1 is MNHEY, CDR2 SVGAGI, per germline.

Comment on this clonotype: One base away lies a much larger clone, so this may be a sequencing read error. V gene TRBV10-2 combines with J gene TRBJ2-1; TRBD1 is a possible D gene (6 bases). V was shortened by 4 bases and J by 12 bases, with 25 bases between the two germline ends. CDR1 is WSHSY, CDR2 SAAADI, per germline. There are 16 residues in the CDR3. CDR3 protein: CASSGIPGHRAHGQFF. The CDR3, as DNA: TGCGCCAGCAGTGGGATTCCGGGACACAGGGCCCATGGGCAGTTCTTC.

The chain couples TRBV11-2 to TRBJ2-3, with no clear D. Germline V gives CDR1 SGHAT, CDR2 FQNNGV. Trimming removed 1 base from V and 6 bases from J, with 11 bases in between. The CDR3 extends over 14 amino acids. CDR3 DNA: TGTGCCAGCAGCTTAGTAGGCAGACTCGATACGCAGTATTTT. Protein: CASSLVGRLDTQYF.

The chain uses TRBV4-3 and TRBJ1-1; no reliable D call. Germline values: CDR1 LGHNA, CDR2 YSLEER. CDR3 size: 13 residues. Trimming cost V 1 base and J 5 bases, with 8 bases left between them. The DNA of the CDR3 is TGCGCCAGCAGCCAAGCGCGACTTACTGAAGCTTTCTTT. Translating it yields CASSQARLTEAFF.

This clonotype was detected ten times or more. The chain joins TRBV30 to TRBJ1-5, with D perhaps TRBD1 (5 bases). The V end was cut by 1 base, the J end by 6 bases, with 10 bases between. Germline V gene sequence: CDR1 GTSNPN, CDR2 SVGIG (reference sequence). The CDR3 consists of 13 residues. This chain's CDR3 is CAWSGRGSQPQHF. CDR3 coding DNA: TGTGCCTGGAGTGGTCGGGGGAGTCAGCCCCAGCATTTT.

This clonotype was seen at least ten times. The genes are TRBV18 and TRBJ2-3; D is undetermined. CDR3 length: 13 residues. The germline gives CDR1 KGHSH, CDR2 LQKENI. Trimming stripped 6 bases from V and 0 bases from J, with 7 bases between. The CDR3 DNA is TGTGCCAGCTCCCGCAGGAGCACAGATACGCAGTATTTT. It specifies CASSRRSTDTQYF. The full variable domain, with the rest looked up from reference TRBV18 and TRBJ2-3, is NAGVMQNPRHLVRRRGQEARLRCSPMKGHSHVYWYRQLPEEGLKFMVYLQKENIIDESGMPKERFSAEFPKEGPSILRIQQVVRGDSAAYFCASSRRSTDTQYFGPGTRLTVL.

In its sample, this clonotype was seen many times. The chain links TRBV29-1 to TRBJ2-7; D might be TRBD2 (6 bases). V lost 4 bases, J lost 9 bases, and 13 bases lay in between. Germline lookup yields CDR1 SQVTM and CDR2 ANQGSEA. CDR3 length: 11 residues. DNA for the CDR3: TGCAGCGTTGGTACGGGGGACTGGCAGTACTTC. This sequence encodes CSVGTGDWQYF.

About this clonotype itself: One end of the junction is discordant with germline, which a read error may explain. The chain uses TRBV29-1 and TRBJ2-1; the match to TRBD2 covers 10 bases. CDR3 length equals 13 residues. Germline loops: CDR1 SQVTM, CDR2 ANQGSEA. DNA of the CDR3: TGCAGCATGGGACTAGCGCCTTACAACGAGCAGTTCTTC. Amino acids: CSMGLAPYNEQFF.

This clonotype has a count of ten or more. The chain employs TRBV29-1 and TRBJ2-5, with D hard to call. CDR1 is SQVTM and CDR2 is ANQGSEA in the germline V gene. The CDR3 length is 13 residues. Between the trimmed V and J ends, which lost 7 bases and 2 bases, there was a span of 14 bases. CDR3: CSARGGTQETQYF. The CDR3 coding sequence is TGCAGCGCCCGCGGTGGCACTCAAGAGACCCAGTACTTC.